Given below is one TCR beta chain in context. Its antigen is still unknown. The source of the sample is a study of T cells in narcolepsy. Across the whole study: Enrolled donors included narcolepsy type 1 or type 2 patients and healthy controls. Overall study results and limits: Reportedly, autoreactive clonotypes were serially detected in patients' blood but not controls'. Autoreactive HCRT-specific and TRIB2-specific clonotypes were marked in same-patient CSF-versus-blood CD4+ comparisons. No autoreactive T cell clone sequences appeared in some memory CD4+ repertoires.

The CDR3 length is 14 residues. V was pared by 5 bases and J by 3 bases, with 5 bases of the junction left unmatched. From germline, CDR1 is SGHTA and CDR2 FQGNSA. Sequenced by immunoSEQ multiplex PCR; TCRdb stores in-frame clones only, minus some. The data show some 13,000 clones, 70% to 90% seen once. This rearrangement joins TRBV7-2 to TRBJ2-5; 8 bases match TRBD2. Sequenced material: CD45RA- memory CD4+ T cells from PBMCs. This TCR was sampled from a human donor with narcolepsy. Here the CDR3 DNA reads TGTGCCAGCAGCGGCGGGGGGAGAGAAGAGACCCAGTACTTC. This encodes CASSGGGREETQYF.